This entry features one T cell receptor beta chain sequence. CDR3 length: 13 residues. Trimming removed 1 base at V and 6 bases at J, with 9 bases between. Per the germline V gene, CDR1 is SGHDN and CDR2 is FVKESK. The data were obtained in a study of blood T cell repertoires in COVID-19. Overall study: The United States, Italy and Spain provided the acute and convalescent COVID-19 samples. PBMCs, B-cell-depleted T cells, or T cells provided the cDNA or gDNA that made up the material.

Sequenced by immunoSEQ multiplex PCR; TCRdb stores in-frame clones only, minus some. The table has under 200,000 clones, 84% seen once; the top ten hold roughly 7.5%. The receptor was derived from a middle-aged man who had recovered from COVID-19. This chain uses TRBV14 with TRBJ1-2, with a weak D call TRBD1 (5 bases). Material for sequencing was peripheral blood. CDR3 nucleotides: TGTGCCAGCAGCCAAGGGGCCAGGGATGGCTACACCTTC. It codes for CASSQGARDGYTF.